This T cell receptor beta chain stems from a study of OX40 agonist ivuxolimab in advanced cancers. Generated by immunoSEQ multiplex PCR, the TCRdb table keeps only in-frame clones and is missing some. This sample has over 25,000 clones, with approximately 88% found just once. V was pared by 0 bases and J by 11 bases, with 14 bases between. Germline values: CDR1 SGHRS, CDR2 YFSETQ. The CDR3 has 13 amino acids. This chain joins TRBV5-1 and TRBJ1-1; no reliable D call. This TCR was recovered from an adult with an advanced solid tumor such as melanoma, head and neck, liver or kidney cancer. The source was CD4+ or CD8+ T cells sorted from blood, collected in a trial of the OX40 agonist ivuxolimab. The CDR3 protein is CASSLAAPNGAFF. The CDR3 DNA reads TGCGCCAGCAGCTTGGCGGCCCCCAACGGGGCTTTCTTT. The full variable domain, in which reference TRBV5-1 and TRBJ1-1 provide the parts outside the CDR3, is KAGVTQTPRYLIKTRGQQVTLSCSPISGHRSVSWYQQTPGQGLQFLFEYFSETQRNKGNFPGRFSGRQFSNSRSEMNVSTLELGDSALYLCASSLAAPNGAFFGQGTRLTVV.